This TCR beta chain was sequenced during a study of a mutant IDH1 vaccine in newly diagnosed glioma (dated by TCRdb to the early 2020s). Regarding the research as a whole: Vaccination started 4-6 weeks after radiotherapy alone, or was given together with temozolomide cycles in the groups whose treatment included chemotherapy. Of the 32 patients who were treated, around 62% were male and roughly 40% were female, and the mean age was approximately 40 years. Before enrollment, patients had received standard therapy of radiotherapy alone, temozolomide alone, or radiochemotherapy with temozolomide; most received the combination. The week-35 safety follow-up took place at visit V12, and the week-47 end of study took place at visit V13. Peripheral blood was drawn at six visits: V03 (baseline), V05, V07, V10, V12 and V13. Longitudinal TCRB deep sequencing was done for 25 to 30 treated patients, wherever samples were available for exploratory analyses. On the study overall, not on this receptor specifically: It was noted by the authors that analyses of patient blood samples could not be reproduced owing to sample limitations. Pseudoprogression appeared unrelated to alterations in the top peripheral T cell clonotypes detected by TCRB sequencing. Immune responses induced by the vaccine were seen in 90% to 95% of patients across multiple MHC alleles. Availability determined which PBMC samples were chosen for TCRB deep sequencing.

The time point label for this specimen denotes: week 47, end of study. Each vaccine dose, consisting of 300 ug of a 20-mer mutant IDH1 peptide in Montanide, was administered subcutaneously with topical imiquimod. Across visits V03 through V10, patients got a total of eight vaccinations, given in weeks 1, 3, 5, 7, 11, 15, 19 and 23. Newly diagnosed WHO grade 3 or 4 IDH1-mutant astrocytomas showing loss of nuclear ATRX were present in the donors. The samples were drawn from NOA16, a multicentre, single-arm, open-label phase I trial in Germany that tested a mutant IDH1 peptide vaccine in humans for the first time. Genomic DNA for TCRB sequencing was extracted from EDTA blood using the DNeasy Blood and Tissue Kit. The library relied on the immunoSEQ multiplex PCR assay. Rearranged TCR beta chain sequences were amplified using the hsTCRB Kit according to the manufacturer's protocol. TCRB libraries were sequenced on an Illumina MiSeq. From the authors' description of their analysis: The proprietary platform of the kit vendor was used for demultiplexing, trimming and gene mapping. This is the immuneACCESS table as TCRdb keeps it, with only in-frame sequences that have V and J called. A part of the clones is gone; compared with another copy, unresolved V genes explain less than half, and the rest is unexplained. V, J and clone size derive from that table, while D and trimming were established from the DNA sequence. In all, the sample holds around 30,000 clones, and around 81% of those were seen once. The ten top clones hold 25% to 35% of the sample.

CDR1 is given as MNHEY and CDR2 as SMNVEV, both from the germline V gene (reference sequence). The CDR3 spans 16 residues, from the cysteine through the phenylalanine. The entry retains the CDR3 DNA only, 48 bases that are in frame from base 1. Trimming removed 0 bases from V and 4 bases from J; the gene matches leave 0 bases unexplained. Points on this clone: Its antigen target is currently unknown. Per-base qualities were not stored, and no clone one base away is much larger.

This receptor chain uses TRBV27 and TRBJ1-6; 10 bases in between match TRBD1. This TCR derives from a man younger than 45 with glioma. The source material was PBMCs, sampled from a glioma patient whose treatment included an IDH1 peptide vaccine. Read as DNA, the sequence is TGTGCCAGCAGTTTATCGGGACAGGGGTATAATTCACCCCTCCACTTT. The encoded protein is CASSLSGQGYNSPLHF.